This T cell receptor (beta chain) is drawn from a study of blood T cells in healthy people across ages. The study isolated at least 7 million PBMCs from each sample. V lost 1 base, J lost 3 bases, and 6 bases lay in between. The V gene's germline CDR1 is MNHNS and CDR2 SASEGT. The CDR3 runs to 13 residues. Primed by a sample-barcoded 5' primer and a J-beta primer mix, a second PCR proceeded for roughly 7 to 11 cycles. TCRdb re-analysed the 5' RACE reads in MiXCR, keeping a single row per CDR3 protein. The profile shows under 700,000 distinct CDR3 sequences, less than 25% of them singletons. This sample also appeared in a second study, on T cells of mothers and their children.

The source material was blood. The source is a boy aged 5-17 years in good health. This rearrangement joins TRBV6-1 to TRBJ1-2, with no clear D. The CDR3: CASSEGGYYGYTF. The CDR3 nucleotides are TGTGCCAGCAGTGAAGGGGGATACTATGGCTACACCTTC.